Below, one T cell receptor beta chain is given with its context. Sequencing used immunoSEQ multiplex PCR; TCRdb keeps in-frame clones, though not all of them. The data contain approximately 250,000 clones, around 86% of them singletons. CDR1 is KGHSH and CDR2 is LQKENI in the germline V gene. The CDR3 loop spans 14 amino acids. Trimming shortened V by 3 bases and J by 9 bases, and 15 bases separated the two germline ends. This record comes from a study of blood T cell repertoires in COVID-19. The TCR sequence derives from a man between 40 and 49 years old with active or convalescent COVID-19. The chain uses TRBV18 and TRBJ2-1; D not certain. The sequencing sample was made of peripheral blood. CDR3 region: CASSPTGDTTEQFF. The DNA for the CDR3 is TGTGCCAGCTCACCGACGGGTGATACAACTGAGCAGTTCTTC.